This TCR beta chain stems from a study of T cells in Graves' hyperthyroidism and ophthalmopathy. General study results and limits: The authors' 13 V-J model separated ophthalmopathy from stable hyperthyroidism. Most expanded thyroid clonotypes above 0.001 recurred in blood.

Authors of the study amplified TCR beta CDR3 regions from RNA transcripts. Carried out on the TCR CDR3, a first-round RT-PCR used the HTBI primer set. Using its own MiXCR run on the multiplex PCR reads, TCRdb lists one record per CDR3 protein. Seen here are about 770,000 distinct CDR3 sequences, approximately 18% observed once, and the top ten hold 15% to 20%. CDR1 is SEHNR, CDR2 FQNEAQ, per germline (reference sequence). This CDR3 region has 14 residues. Trimming took 5 bases from V and 0 from J, leaving 10 bases between them. Uncontrolled infection, other autoimmune disease, pregnancy or lactation barred patients from enrollment. The blood sample predates any ophthalmopathy symptoms, coming from first hyperthyroidism diagnosis. Turning to this clonotype: Its antigen is not identified.

The chain couples TRBV7-9 to TRBJ2-5; D may be TRBD2 (6 bases). The specimen sequenced was blood. The clonotype was recovered from a woman aged 50 to 60 with Graves' hyperthyroidism that later progressed to Graves' ophthalmopathy. CDR3 DNA sequence: TGTGCCAGCAGCGCGGGGACCGACCAAGAGACCCAGTACTTC. This translates into CASSAGTDQETQYF.